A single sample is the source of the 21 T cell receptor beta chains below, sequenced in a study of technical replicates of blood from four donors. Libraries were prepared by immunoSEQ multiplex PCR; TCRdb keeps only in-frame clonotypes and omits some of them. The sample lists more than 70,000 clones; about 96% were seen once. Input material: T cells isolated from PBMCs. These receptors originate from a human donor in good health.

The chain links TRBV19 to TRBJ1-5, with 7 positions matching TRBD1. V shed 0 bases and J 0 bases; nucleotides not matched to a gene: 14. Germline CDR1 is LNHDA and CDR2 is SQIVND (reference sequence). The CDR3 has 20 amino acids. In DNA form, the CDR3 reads TGTGCCAGTAGTATAGACCGGGGGAAGACAGGGACCCATAGCAATCAGCCCCAGCATTTT. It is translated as CASSIDRGKTGTHSNQPQHF.

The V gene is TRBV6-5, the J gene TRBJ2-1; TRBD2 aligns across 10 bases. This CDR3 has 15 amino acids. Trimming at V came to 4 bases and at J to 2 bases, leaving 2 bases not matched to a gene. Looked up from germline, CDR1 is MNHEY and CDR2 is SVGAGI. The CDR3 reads CASSWSGGAYNEQFF. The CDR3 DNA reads TGTGCCAGCAGTTGGAGCGGGGGGGCCTACAATGAGCAGTTCTTC.

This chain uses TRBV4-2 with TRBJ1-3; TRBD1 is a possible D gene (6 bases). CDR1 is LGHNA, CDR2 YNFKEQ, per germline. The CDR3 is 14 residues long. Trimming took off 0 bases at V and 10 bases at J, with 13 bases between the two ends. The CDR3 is CASSQESTGRTIYF. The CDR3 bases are TGTGCCAGCAGCCAAGAGTCGACAGGACGGACCATATATTTT.

CDR3 coding DNA: TGCGCCAGCAGCTTGGCTGGGGGTTACGGGGGCACCGGGGAGCTGTTTTTT. Encoded protein: CASSLAGGYGGTGELFF. The chain has TRBV5-1 and TRBJ2-2, with D perhaps TRBD2 (6 bases). V was trimmed by 0 bases and J by 4 bases, leaving 16 bases between them. The germline V gene encodes CDR1 SGHRS and CDR2 YFSETQ. The CDR3 runs to 17 residues.

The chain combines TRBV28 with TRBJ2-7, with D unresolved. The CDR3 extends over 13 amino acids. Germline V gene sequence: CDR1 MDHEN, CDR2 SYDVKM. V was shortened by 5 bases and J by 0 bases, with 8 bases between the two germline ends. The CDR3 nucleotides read TGTGCCAGCAGTACGAGGAGCTCCTACGAGCAGTACTTC. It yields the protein CASSTRSSYEQYF.

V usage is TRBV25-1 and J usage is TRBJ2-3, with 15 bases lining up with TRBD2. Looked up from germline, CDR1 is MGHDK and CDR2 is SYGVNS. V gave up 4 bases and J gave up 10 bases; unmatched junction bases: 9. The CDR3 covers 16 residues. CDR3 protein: CASSGTGLAGGIAQYF. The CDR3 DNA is TGTGCCAGCAGTGGAACGGGACTAGCGGGAGGAATAGCGCAGTATTTT.

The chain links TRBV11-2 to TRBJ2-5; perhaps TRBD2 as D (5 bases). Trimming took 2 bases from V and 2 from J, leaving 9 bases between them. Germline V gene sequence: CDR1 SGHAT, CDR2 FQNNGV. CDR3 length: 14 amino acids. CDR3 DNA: TGTGCCAGCAGCTTACCGGGAATACAAGAGACCCAGTACTTC. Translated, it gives CASSLPGIQETQYF.

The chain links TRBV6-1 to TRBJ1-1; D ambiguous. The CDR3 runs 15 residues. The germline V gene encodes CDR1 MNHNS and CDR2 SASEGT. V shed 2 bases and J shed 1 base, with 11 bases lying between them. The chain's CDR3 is CASSEYSGANTEAFF. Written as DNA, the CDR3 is TGTGCCAGCAGTGAATATTCTGGAGCGAACACTGAAGCTTTCTTT.

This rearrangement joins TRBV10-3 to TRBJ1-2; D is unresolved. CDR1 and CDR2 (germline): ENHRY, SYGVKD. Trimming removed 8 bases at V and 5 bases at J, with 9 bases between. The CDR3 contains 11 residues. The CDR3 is CAIADSYGYTF. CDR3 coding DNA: TGTGCCATCGCGGATTCATATGGCTACACCTTC.

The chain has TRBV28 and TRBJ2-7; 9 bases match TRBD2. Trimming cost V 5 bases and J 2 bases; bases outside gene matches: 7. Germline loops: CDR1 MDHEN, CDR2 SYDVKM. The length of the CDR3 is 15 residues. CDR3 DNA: TGTGCCAGCAGTCTTCTAGCGGGAACAACCTACGAGCAGTACTTC. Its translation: CASSLLAGTTYEQYF.

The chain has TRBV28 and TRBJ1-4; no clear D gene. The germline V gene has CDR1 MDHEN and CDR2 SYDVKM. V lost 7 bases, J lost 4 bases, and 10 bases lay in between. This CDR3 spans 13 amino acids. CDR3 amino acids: CASIRGDNEKLFF. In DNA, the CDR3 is TGTGCCAGCATAAGAGGAGATAATGAAAAACTGTTTTTT.

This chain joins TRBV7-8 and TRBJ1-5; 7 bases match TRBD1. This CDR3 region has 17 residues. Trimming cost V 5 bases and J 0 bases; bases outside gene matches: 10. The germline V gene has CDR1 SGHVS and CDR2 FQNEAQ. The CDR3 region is CASSRRDRSYSNQPQHF. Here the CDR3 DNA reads TGTGCCAGCAGCCGCCGGGACAGAAGCTATAGCAATCAGCCCCAGCATTTT.

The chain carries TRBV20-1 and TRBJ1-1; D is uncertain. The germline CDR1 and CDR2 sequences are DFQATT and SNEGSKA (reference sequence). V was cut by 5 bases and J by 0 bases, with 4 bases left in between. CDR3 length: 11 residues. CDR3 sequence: CSADMNTEAFF. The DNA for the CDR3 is TGCAGTGCTGACATGAACACTGAAGCTTTCTTT.

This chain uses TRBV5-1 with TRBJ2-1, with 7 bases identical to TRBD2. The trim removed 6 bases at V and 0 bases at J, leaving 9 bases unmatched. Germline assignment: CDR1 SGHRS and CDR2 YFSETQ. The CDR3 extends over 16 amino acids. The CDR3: CASTPWGGSSYNEQFF. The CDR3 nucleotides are TGCGCCAGCACCCCTTGGGGCGGGAGCTCCTACAATGAGCAGTTCTTC.

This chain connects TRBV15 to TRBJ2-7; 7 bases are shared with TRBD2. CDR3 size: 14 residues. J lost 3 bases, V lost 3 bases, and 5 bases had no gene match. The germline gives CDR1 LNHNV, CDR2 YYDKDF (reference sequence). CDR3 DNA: TGTGCCACCAGCAGGGGGGGGGACGGCTACGAGCAGTACTTC. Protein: CATSRGGDGYEQYF.

DNA for the CDR3: TGCAGTGCTAGTAAAACCTACGAGCAGTACTTC. Encoded protein: CSASKTYEQYF. J is TRBJ2-7 and V is TRBV20-1; the D is unclear. Trimming shortened V by 3 bases and J by 2 bases, and 5 bases separated the two germline ends. The germline CDR1 and CDR2 sequences are DFQATT and SNEGSKA (reference sequence). The CDR3 is made up of 11 amino acids.

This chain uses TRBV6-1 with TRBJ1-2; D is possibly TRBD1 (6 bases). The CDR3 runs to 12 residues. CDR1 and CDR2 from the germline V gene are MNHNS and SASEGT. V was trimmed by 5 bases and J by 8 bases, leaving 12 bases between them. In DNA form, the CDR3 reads TGTGCCAGCAGTCCAGGGGCAAGGGGCTACACCTTC. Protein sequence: CASSPGARGYTF.

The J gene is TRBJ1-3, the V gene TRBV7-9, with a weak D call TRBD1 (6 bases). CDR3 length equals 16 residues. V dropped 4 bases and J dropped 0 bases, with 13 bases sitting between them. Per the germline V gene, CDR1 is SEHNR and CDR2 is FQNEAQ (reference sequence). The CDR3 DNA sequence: TGTGCCAGCAGCTCCCCCGGGACATCCTCTGGAAACACCATATATTTT. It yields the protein CASSSPGTSSGNTIYF.

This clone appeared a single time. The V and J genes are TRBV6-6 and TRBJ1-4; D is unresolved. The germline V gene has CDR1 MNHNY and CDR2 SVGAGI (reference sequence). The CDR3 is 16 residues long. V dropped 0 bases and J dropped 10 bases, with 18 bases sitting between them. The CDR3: CASSYSKAASEGKLFF. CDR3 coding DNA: TGTGCCAGCAGTTACTCGAAGGCGGCATCAGAAGGAAAACTGTTTTTT.

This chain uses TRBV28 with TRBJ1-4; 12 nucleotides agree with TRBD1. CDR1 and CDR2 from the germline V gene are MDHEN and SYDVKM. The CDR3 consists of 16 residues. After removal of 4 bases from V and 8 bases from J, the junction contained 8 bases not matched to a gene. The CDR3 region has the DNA TGTGCCAGCAGTTACCCCAAGGGGACAGGGGGCGAAAAACTGTTTTTT. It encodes CASSYPKGTGGEKLFF.

The CDR3 DNA is TGTGCCAGCAGTGAATTCTACAGGGGCTACGAGCAGTACTTC. This codes for CASSEFYRGYEQYF. The chain employs TRBV25-1 and TRBJ2-7; 7 nucleotides match TRBD1. CDR3 length: 14 amino acids. With V trimmed by 1 base and J by 3 bases, 3 bases remained unmatched. Per germline, CDR1 MGHDK and CDR2 SYGVNS.